The 26 T cell receptor beta chains listed next were all sequenced from one sample in a study of PD-L1 blockade in urothelial cancer. Time point noted: pretreatment peripheral blood. Some clones are missing from TCRdb's copy, which holds only in-frame ones; the method was immunoSEQ multiplex PCR. The sample holds fewer than 60,000 clones; about 86% are singletons and the top ten take 2.5% to 3.5%. This specimen was PBMCs, taken around atezolizumab (anti-PD-L1) treatment. These receptor sequences come from an older man with urothelial cancer.

The V gene is TRBV6-1, the J gene TRBJ1-1, with 8 positions matching TRBD1. This CDR3 contains 14 residues. The V gene's germline CDR1 is MNHNS and CDR2 SASEGT. V gave up 6 bases and J gave up 6 bases; unmatched junction bases: 9. As DNA, the CDR3 is TGTGCCAGCAGGGATACTGACAGGGGCCCTGAAGCTTTCTTT. Translated, it gives CASRDTDRGPEAFF.

The chain recombines TRBV28 with TRBJ1-1; 7 positions agree with TRBD1. CDR3 length equals 14 residues. The germline V gene encodes CDR1 MDHEN and CDR2 SYDVKM. Trimming took 6 bases from V and 0 from J; bases not matched to a gene: 4. This chain's CDR3 is CASRMGQLNTEAFF. In nucleotides, the CDR3 is TGTGCCAGCAGGATGGGACAGTTGAACACTGAAGCTTTCTTT.

V usage is TRBV14 and J usage is TRBJ2-3; D not certain. Trimming stripped 0 bases from V and 1 base from J, with 14 bases between. Germline lookup yields CDR1 SGHDN and CDR2 FVKESK. This CDR3 has 17 residues. The CDR3 DNA reads as TGTGCCAGCAGCCAAGAAAGACCTAGGCACCGCACAGATACGCAGTATTTT. Protein sequence: CASSQERPRHRTDTQYF.

V gene TRBV13 combines with J gene TRBJ2-3, with 8 bases aligning to TRBD2. Germline lookup yields CDR1 PRHDT and CDR2 FYEKMQ (reference sequence). There are 16 residues in the CDR3. Trimming cost V 5 bases and J 5 bases; bases outside gene matches: 12. CDR3 protein: CASSQRRGGWLDTQYF. As DNA, the CDR3 is TGTGCCAGCAGCCAACGGCGCGGGGGGTGGTTAGATACGCAGTATTTT.

The chain couples TRBV19 to TRBJ1-5; TRBD1 matches at 8 bases. Germline V CDR1 and CDR2: LNHDA, SQIVND (reference sequence). The CDR3 loop spans 15 amino acids. Germline trimming cut 7 bases from V and 6 bases from J; bases unmatched to any gene: 11. CDR3 nucleotides: TGTGCCAGTATCCCTGGGGACAGGTCTCGTCAGCCCCAGCATTTT. This codes for CASIPGDRSRQPQHF.

The chain combines TRBV9 with TRBJ1-2, with 9 bases lining up with TRBD1. With V trimmed by 3 bases and J by 2 bases, 5 bases remained unmatched. This CDR3 spans 15 amino acids. CDR1 is SGDLS and CDR2 is YYNGEE in the germline V gene. The DNA for the CDR3 is TGTGCCAGCAGCGCCGGGACAGGGATAAACTATGGCTACACCTTC. Protein: CASSAGTGINYGYTF.

V is TRBV9 and J is TRBJ2-1; 10 nucleotides agree with TRBD1. The CDR3 loop spans 16 amino acids. Germline V gene sequence: CDR1 SGDLS, CDR2 YYNGEE. Trimming at V came to 0 bases and at J to 6 bases, leaving 6 bases not matched to a gene. The CDR3 sequence is CASSVGTGGPSNEQFF. The CDR3 DNA follows: TGTGCCAGCAGCGTAGGGACAGGGGGACCTTCCAATGAGCAGTTCTTC.

V usage is TRBV4-1 and J usage is TRBJ1-4, with D possibly TRBD1 on 5 matching bases. This CDR3 has 15 residues. V lost 2 bases, J lost 4 bases, and 11 bases lay in between. The V gene's germline CDR1 is MGHRA and CDR2 YSYEKL. CDR3 in amino acids: CASSQRRDGNEKLFF. Here the CDR3 DNA reads TGCGCCAGCAGCCAACGGAGGGACGGTAATGAAAAACTGTTTTTT.

The V and J genes are TRBV4-3 and TRBJ2-2, with TRBD2 matching over 8 bases. CDR1 is LGHNA, CDR2 YSLEER, per germline. Germline trimming cut 4 bases from V and 7 bases from J; bases unmatched to any gene: 11. The CDR3 is made up of 16 amino acids. This chain's CDR3 is CASSPSAGGAVGELFF. The CDR3 DNA reads as TGCGCCAGCAGCCCCTCTGCCGGGGGGGCCGTCGGGGAGCTGTTTTTT.

The V call is TRBV5-6, the J call TRBJ2-7; the D gene is possibly TRBD1 (8 bases). The CDR3 runs 14 residues. Between the trimmed V and J ends, which lost 4 bases and 5 bases, there was a span of 16 bases. CDR1 and CDR2 from the germline V gene are SGHDT and YYEEEE. Here the CDR3 reads CASSADREGNEQYF. Here the CDR3 DNA reads TGTGCCAGCAGCGCGGACAGGGAGGGAAACGAGCAGTACTTC.

The chain carries TRBV9 and TRBJ1-3, with D possibly TRBD1 on 6 matching bases. The CDR3 totals 15 residues. Germline loops: CDR1 SGDLS, CDR2 YYNGEE. Trimming removed 1 base at V and 0 bases at J, with 8 bases between. The CDR3 protein is CASSVTGSSGNTIYF. The CDR3 DNA sequence: TGTGCCAGCAGCGTAACAGGGAGCTCTGGAAACACCATATATTTT.

The chain links TRBV18 to TRBJ1-2; 8 bases map to TRBD1. Germline CDR1 KGHSH, CDR2 LQKENI. This CDR3 spans 13 amino acids. Trimming removed 3 bases from V and 8 bases from J; junction bases left unmatched: 5. The CDR3 reads CASSPGQGTGYTF. The CDR3 bases are TGTGCCAGCTCACCCGGACAGGGTACCGGCTACACCTTC.

This clone has only a few counts. V gene TRBV29-1 combines with J gene TRBJ1-5; the match to TRBD1 covers 7 bases. The J segment lost 5 bases and the V segment lost 7 bases, leaving 2 bases of the junction unmatched. The V gene's germline CDR1 is SQVTM and CDR2 ANQGSEA. The CDR3 runs 11 residues. The DNA for the CDR3 is TGCAGCGCCGGACAGGATCAGCCCCAGCATTTT. Translation: CSAGQDQPQHF.

This clone was seen at least ten times. This chain links TRBV5-1 with TRBJ1-2, with D possibly being TRBD1 (6 bases). Germline lookup yields CDR1 SGHRS and CDR2 YFSETQ. The CDR3 sequence is 13 residues long. The V end lost 0 bases, the J end lost 8 bases, and 11 bases lay between the germline ends. In DNA form, the CDR3 reads TGCGCCAGCAGCTTGGGATGGGGGCTGGGCTACACCTTC. Translation: CASSLGWGLGYTF.

V usage is TRBV4-1 and J usage is TRBJ1-1, with a possible D match to TRBD1 (5 bases). This CDR3 has 19 amino acids. The germline CDR1 and CDR2 sequences are MGHRA and YSYEKL. Trimming took off 2 bases at V and 2 bases at J, with 24 bases between the two ends. The CDR3 nucleotides read TGCGCCAGCAGCCAAAGGCAAGCGGGGGTCAGGCAGTATAACACTGAAGCTTTCTTT. It specifies CASSQRQAGVRQYNTEAFF.

V is TRBV5-5 and J is TRBJ1-5; 8 bases line up with TRBD1. CDR3 length: 16 residues. Trimming cost V 0 bases and J 0 bases; bases outside gene matches: 2. Germline CDR1 SGHKS, CDR2 YYEKEE (reference sequence). CDR3 DNA: TGTGCCAGCAGCTTGGATGGACAGGGTAGCAATCAGCCCCAGCATTTT. This gives the protein CASSLDGQGSNQPQHF.

The rearrangement links TRBV7-8 to TRBJ1-5; no firm D call. This CDR3 is 15 amino acids long. Looked up from germline, CDR1 is SGHVS and CDR2 is FQNEAQ. Trimming pared 0 bases from V and 7 bases from J, leaving 13 bases between. The CDR3 loop reads CASSLAPRGTQPQHF. DNA of the CDR3: TGTGCCAGCAGCTTAGCCCCTCGCGGAACACAGCCCCAGCATTTT. Based on the CDR3 plus reference TRBV7-8 and TRBJ1-5, the full variable domain is GAGVSQSPRYKVAKRGQDVALRCDPISGHVSLFWYQQALGQGPEFLTYFQNEAQLDKSGLPSDRFFAERPEGSVSTLKIQRTQQEDSAVYLCASSLAPRGTQPQHFGDGTRLSIL.

The V call is TRBV5-8, the J call TRBJ1-5; possibly TRBD1 for D (5 bases). From germline, CDR1 is SGHTS and CDR2 YDEGEE. V lost 4 bases to trimming and J lost 2 bases, with 13 bases between them. CDR3 length: 15 amino acids. The CDR3 DNA sequence: TGTGCCAGCAGCCCTGTTGGGGCCGGCAATCAGCCCCAGCATTTT. Translated, it gives CASSPVGAGNQPQHF.

This clone was observed a handful of times. This rearrangement joins TRBV7-9 to TRBJ2-2; TRBD2 matches 12 bases. Germline-derived CDR1 and CDR2 are SEHNR and FQNEAQ (reference sequence). Germline trimming cut 3 bases from V and 4 bases from J; bases unmatched to any gene: 3. The CDR3 is 16 residues long. The CDR3 DNA reads TGTGCCAGCAGCTTTAGACTAGCGGGAGTCACCGGGGAGCTGTTTTTT. Amino acid sequence: CASSFRLAGVTGELFF. The variable domain in full, completed from reference TRBV7-9 and TRBJ2-2, reads DTGVSQNPRHKITKRGQNVTFRCDPISEHNRLYWYRQTLGQGPEFLTYFQNEAQLEKSRLLSDRFSAERPKGSFSTLEIQRTEQGDSAMYLCASSFRLAGVTGELFFGEGSRLTVL.

This clone was detected only once. CDR3 sequence: CASIRNRGDGYTF. The CDR3 bases are TGTGCCAGTATCCGAAACAGGGGGGATGGCTACACCTTC. The chain carries TRBV19 and TRBJ1-2, with 8 bases lining up with TRBD1. Germline V gene lookup returns CDR1 LNHDA and CDR2 SQIVND (reference sequence). The trim removed 7 bases at V and 6 bases at J, leaving 7 bases unmatched. The CDR3 extends over 13 amino acids.

With respect to this clone: This sample includes further DNA sequences coding for the same CDR3. The chain recombines TRBV5-4 with TRBJ2-3; 8 nucleotides match TRBD1. This CDR3 is built from 15 residues. Germline V CDR1 and CDR2: SGHNT, YYREEE (reference sequence). Germline trimming cut 4 bases from V and 2 bases from J; bases unmatched to any gene: 6. Here the CDR3 DNA reads TGTGCCAGCAGCCTTGACAGGGGCGTCACAGATACGCAGTATTTT. Its translation is CASSLDRGVTDTQYF.

This chain connects TRBV10-3 to TRBJ1-1; TRBD1 matches at 11 bases. Germline V gene data show CDR1 as ENHRY and CDR2 as SYGVKD. V lost 9 bases and J lost 6; bases outside the gene matches: 6. There are 13 residues in the CDR3. CDR3 in amino acids: CAMRGTGGPEAFF. In nucleotides, the CDR3 is TGTGCCATGCGGGGGACAGGGGGGCCTGAAGCTTTCTTT.

This sequence joins TRBV7-3 and TRBJ2-7; possibly TRBD2 for D (5 bases). Germline CDR1 SGHTA, CDR2 FQGTGA. V gave up 5 bases and J gave up 6 bases, with 14 bases separating them. This CDR3 has 13 amino acids. Written as DNA, the CDR3 is TGTGCCAGCAGCCGACTACTGGCGAGCGAGCAGTACTTC. It translates to CASSRLLASEQYF.

This chain uses TRBV5-5 with TRBJ1-3; D not certain. Germline CDR1 is SGHKS and CDR2 is YYEKEE (reference sequence). Trimming took 5 bases from V and 7 from J, leaving 13 bases between them. This CDR3 spans 13 amino acids. The CDR3 DNA reads TGTGCCAGCAGACCCGACACGTCGAACACCATATATTTT. Its protein product is CASRPDTSNTIYF.

For the CDR3, the DNA is TGTGCCACCAGCAGAGAACCCCCGGGTAGCGGAAAAGAGACCCAGTACTTC. Amino acid sequence: CATSREPPGSGKETQYF. The gene calls are TRBV15 and TRBJ2-5; D perhaps matches TRBD2 (6 bases). There are 17 residues in the CDR3. Germline CDR1 LNHNV, CDR2 YYDKDF (reference sequence). The germline V and J ends were trimmed by 0 bases and 3 bases, with 17 bases remaining between them.

The J gene is TRBJ1-5, the V gene TRBV4-3; perhaps TRBD1 as D (6 bases). This CDR3 is built from 18 residues. V shed 0 bases and J shed 2 bases, with 17 bases lying between them. The germline gives CDR1 LGHNA, CDR2 YSLEER. The CDR3 reads CASSQDLGRSGGNQPQHF. The CDR3 region has the DNA TGCGCCAGCAGCCAAGATCTCGGTCGGTCAGGGGGCAATCAGCCCCAGCATTTT.